A single sample is the source of the 5 T cell receptor beta chains below, sequenced in a study of CD8 T cells in Susac syndrome. Reverse transcription of about 0.45 to 1 ug RNA was carried out with random hexamers. TCRdb called the immunoSEQ multiplex PCR reads again in MiXCR, with one record for every CDR3 protein. The table records a few hundred thousand distinct CDR3 sequences, around 93% of them present only once. The sample taken for sequencing was CD4+ T cells from PBMCs. Every receptor here comes from a human donor with multiple sclerosis.

V is TRBV3-1 and J is TRBJ2-7; D gene uncertain. CDR3 length equals 12 residues. The germline gives CDR1 LGHDT, CDR2 YNNKEL (reference sequence). Trimming shortened V by 4 bases and J by 4 bases, and 8 bases separated the two germline ends. The CDR3 nucleotides are TGTGCCAGCAGCCCTGTTCCTTACGAGCAGTACTTC. It specifies CASSPVPYEQYF.

The chain employs TRBV24-1 and TRBJ2-1; possibly TRBD1 for D (6 bases). CDR3 size: 14 residues. Trimming stripped 4 bases from V and 4 bases from J, with 10 bases between. Germline assignment: CDR1 KGHDR and CDR2 SFDVKD. This CDR3 reads CATSDRTVYNEQFF. DNA for the CDR3: TGTGCCACCAGTGACCGGACAGTATACAATGAGCAGTTCTTC.

The J gene is TRBJ1-1, the V gene TRBV2; D uncertain. This CDR3 is built from 13 residues. V was cut by 4 bases and J by 8 bases, with 14 bases left in between. Per the germline V gene, CDR1 is SNHLY and CDR2 is FYNNEI. The CDR3 DNA is TGTGCCAGCAGTGGGGAGAGTCCTCAGGAAGCTTTCTTT. It encodes CASSGESPQEAFF.

This chain joins TRBV30 and TRBJ2-6; D uncertain. The CDR3 sequence is 14 residues long. Trimming stripped 2 bases from V and 0 bases from J, with 5 bases between. Germline V gene lookup returns CDR1 GTSNPN and CDR2 SVGIG (reference sequence). In DNA, the CDR3 is TGTGCCTGGAGTCCTCCCTCTGGGGCCAACGTCCTGACTTTC. Protein: CAWSPPSGANVLTF. Based on the CDR3 plus reference TRBV30 and TRBJ2-6, the full variable domain is SQTIHQWPATLVQPVGSPLSLECTVEGTSNPNLYWYRQAAGRGLQLLFYSVGIGQISSEVPQNLSASRPQDRQFILSSKKLLLSDSGFYLCAWSPPSGANVLTFGAGSRLTVL.

The genes are TRBV20-1 and TRBJ1-2; 7 bases agree with TRBD1. The V gene end was trimmed by 6 bases and the J gene end by 7 bases; junction bases not matched to a gene: 14. Per germline, CDR1 DFQATT and CDR2 SNEGSKA (reference sequence). The CDR3 has 14 residues. The DNA of the CDR3 is TGCAGTGCCATCACAGGGGACCGATTGGGTGGCTACACCTTC. Its translation: CSAITGDRLGGYTF.